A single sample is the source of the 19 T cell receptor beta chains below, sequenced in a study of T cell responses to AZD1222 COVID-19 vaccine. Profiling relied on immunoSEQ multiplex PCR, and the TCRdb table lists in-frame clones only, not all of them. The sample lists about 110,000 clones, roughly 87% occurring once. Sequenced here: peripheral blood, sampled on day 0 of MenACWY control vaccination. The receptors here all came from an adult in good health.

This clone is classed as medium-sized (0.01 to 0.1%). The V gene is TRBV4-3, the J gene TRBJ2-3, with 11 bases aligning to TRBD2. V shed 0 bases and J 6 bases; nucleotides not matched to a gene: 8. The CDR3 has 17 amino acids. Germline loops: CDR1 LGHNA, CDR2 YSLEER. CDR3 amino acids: CASSQDPSGRLTDTQYF. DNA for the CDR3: TGCGCCAGCAGCCAAGACCCTAGCGGGAGGTTGACGGATACGCAGTATTTT.

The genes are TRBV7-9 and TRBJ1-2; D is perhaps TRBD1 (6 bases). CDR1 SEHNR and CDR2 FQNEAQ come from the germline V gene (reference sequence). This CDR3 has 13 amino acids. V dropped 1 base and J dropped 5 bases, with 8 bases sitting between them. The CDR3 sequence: CASSLDTGYGYTF. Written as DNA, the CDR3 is TGTGCCAGCAGCTTAGATACAGGGTATGGCTACACCTTC.

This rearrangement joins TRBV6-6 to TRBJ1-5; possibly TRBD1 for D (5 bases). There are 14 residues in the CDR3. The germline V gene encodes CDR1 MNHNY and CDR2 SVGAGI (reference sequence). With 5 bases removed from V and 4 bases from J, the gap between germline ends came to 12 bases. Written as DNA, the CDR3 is TGTGCCAGCAGTCAGGGACGGGAGAATCAGCCCCAGCATTTT. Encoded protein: CASSQGRENQPQHF.

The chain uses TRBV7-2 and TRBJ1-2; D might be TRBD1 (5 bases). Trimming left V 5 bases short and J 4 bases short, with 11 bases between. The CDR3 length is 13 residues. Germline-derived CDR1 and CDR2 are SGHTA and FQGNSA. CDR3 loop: CASSPGTVYGYTF. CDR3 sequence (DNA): TGTGCCAGCAGCCCCGGGACGGTCTATGGCTACACCTTC.

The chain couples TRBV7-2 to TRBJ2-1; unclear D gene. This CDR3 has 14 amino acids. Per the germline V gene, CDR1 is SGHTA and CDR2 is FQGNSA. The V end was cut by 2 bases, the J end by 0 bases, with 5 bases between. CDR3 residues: CASSLTSSYNEQFF. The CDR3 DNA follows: TGTGCCAGCAGCTTAACCAGCTCCTACAATGAGCAGTTCTTC.

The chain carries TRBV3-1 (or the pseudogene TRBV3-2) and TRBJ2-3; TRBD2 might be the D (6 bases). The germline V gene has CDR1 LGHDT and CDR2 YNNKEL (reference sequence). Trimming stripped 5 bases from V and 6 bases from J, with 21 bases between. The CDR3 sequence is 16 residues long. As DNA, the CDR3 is TGTGCCAGCAGCTACAGACTAGGACGGGAAGTGGATACGCAGTATTTT. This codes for CASSYRLGREVDTQYF.

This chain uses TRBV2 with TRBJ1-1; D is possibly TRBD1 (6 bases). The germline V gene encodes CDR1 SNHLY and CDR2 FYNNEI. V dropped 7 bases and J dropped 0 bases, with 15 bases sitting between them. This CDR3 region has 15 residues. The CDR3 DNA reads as TGTGCCAGCAAAAGGGGTTGGGACATGAACACTGAAGCTTTCTTT. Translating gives CASKRGWDMNTEAFF.

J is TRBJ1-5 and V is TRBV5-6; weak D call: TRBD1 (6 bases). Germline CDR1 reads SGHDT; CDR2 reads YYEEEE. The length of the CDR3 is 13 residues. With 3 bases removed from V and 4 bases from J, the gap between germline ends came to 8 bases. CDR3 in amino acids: CASSWQGNQPQHF. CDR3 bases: TGTGCCAGCAGCTGGCAGGGGAATCAGCCCCAGCATTTT.

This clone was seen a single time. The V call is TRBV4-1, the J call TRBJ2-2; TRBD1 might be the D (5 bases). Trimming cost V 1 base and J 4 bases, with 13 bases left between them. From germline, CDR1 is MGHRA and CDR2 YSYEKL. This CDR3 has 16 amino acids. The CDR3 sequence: CASSQGGRIPTGELFF. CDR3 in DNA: TGCGCCAGCAGCCAAGGGGGCCGCATTCCCACCGGGGAGCTGTTTTTT.

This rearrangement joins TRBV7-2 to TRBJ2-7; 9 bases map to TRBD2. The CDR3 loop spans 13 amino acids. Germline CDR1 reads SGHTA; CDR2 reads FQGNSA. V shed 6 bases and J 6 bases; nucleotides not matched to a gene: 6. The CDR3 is CASSPQLAGEQYF. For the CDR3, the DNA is TGTGCCAGCAGTCCTCAACTAGCGGGCGAGCAGTACTTC. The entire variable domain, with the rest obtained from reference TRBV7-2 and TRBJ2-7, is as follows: GAGVSQSPSNKVTEKGKDVELRCDPISGHTALYWYRQSLGQGLEFLIYFQGNSAPDKSGLPSDRFSAERTGGSVSTLTIQRTQQEDSAVYLCASSPQLAGEQYFGPGTRLTVT.

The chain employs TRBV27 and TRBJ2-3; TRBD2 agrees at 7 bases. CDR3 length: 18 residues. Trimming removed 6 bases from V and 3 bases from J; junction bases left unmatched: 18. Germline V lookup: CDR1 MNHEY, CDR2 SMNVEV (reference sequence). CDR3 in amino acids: CASRKNWEAGPGTDTQYF. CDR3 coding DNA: TGTGCCAGCAGAAAAAACTGGGAAGCGGGACCGGGGACAGATACGCAGTATTTT.

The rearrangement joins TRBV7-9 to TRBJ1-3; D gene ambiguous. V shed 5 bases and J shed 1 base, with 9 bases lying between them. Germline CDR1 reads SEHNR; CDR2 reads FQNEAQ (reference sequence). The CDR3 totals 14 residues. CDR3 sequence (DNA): TGTGCCAGCAGCCCGACCGCGTCTGGAAACACCATATATTTT. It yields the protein CASSPTASGNTIYF.

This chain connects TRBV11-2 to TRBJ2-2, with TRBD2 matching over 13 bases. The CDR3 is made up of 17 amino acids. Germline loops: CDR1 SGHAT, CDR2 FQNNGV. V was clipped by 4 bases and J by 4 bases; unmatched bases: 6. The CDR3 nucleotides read TGTGCCAGCAGCTACGGACTAGCGGGGGCCAGCACCGGGGAGCTGTTTTTT. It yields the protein CASSYGLAGASTGELFF.

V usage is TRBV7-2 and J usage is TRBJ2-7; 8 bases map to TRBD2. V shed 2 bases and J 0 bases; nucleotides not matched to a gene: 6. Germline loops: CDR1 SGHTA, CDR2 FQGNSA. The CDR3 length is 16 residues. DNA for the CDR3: TGTGCCAGCAGCTTATTTGGCGGGGGGCTCTCCTACGAGCAGTACTTC. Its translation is CASSLFGGGLSYEQYF.

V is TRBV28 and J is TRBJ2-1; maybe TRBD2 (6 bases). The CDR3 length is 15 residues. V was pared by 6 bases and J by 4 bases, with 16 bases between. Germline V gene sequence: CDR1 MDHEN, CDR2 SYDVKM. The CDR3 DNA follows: TGTGCCAGCAGCCCCTACGGGACTCCTTACAATGAGCAGTTCTTC. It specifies CASSPYGTPYNEQFF.

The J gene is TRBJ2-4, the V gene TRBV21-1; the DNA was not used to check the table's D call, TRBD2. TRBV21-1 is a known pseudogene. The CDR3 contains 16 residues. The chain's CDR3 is CASSNGGRDAKNIQYF. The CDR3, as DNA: TGTGCCAGCAGCAACGGGGGGAGGGATGCCAAAAACATTCAGTACTTC.

Here the CDR3 reads CATSDFRVETQYF. In DNA, the CDR3 is TGTGCCACCAGTGATTTTCGGGTAGAGACCCAGTACTTC. This chain links TRBV24-1 with TRBJ2-5; D is ambiguous. Germline CDR1 KGHDR, CDR2 SFDVKD. CDR3 length equals 13 residues. Trimming removed 1 base from V and 4 bases from J, with 6 bases in between.

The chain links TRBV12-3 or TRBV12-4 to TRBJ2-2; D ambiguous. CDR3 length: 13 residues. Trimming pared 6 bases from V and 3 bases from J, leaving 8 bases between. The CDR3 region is CASRVTYTGELFF. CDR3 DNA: TGTGCCAGCAGGGTGACATACACCGGGGAGCTGTTTTTT.

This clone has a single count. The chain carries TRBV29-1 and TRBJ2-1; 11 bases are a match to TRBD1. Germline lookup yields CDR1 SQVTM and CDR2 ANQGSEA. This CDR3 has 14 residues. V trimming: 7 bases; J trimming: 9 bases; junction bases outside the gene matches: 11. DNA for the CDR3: TGCAGCGCCCCCTCCGGGACAGGGGGTATTGAGCAGTTCTTC. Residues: CSAPSGTGGIEQFF.